This TCR beta chain was sequenced in a study of blood T cells in healthy people across ages. Caucasian, healthy and from Russia, the donors were aged between about 6 and 90. With a J-beta primer mix and a sample-barcoded 5' primer, a second PCR ran about 7 to 12 cycles. In TCRdb, the 5' RACE reads were re-called with MiXCR into one record per CDR3 protein. Of over a million distinct CDR3 sequences listed, 42% are singletons. Trimming pared 3 bases from V and 6 bases from J, leaving 18 bases between. This CDR3 is built from 15 residues. The sample taken for sequencing was blood. The sequence came from a woman aged 18 to 35 in good health. V usage is TRBV12-3 or TRBV12-4 and J usage is TRBJ2-7; D may match TRBD1 or TRBD2 (5 bases each). In nucleotides, the CDR3 is TGTGCCAGCAGTTTTTGGGACGGAGGTGACAGCGAGCAGTACTTC. It yields the protein CASSFWDGGDSEQYF.